This T cell receptor beta chain was recovered during a study of cytomegalovirus exposure and HLA in healthy donors. Study conclusions and caveats: As a later analysis revealed, most CMV-associated TCR beta chains appeared HLA-restricted. Sequencing likely generated an artifact that appeared as a cluster of highly shared sequence variants. The authors reported that TCR beta sequences could predict HLA-A and HLA-B alleles. These predictions were accurate for most subjects in the first cohort.

V gave up 2 bases and J gave up 6 bases, with 8 bases separating them. CDR3 length: 13 residues. From germline, CDR1 is MNHEY and CDR2 SMNVEV (reference sequence). The PCR ran on 60 Vbeta and 13 Jbeta primers. The authors' processing: The authors later counted roughly 76 million unique TCR beta chains, some 11 million of them shared. The data were produced by immunoSEQ multiplex PCR, yet TCRdb's version contains in-frame clones alone and is incomplete. The V and J calls and the clone size are those of that table, but D and trimming were determined from the DNA. Of about 120,000 clones in the sample, around 10% were seen once. With regard to this clone: The target antigen is unknown.

This chain joins TRBV27 and TRBJ2-1; weak D call: TRBD2 (5 bases). This clonotype was obtained from a young man in good health and CMV-seronegative. Sequencing used PBMCs. The CDR3 DNA reads as TGTGCCAGCAGTTTAACCGCGGGCAATGAGCAGTTCTTC. Translated, it gives CASSLTAGNEQFF.